The rows below give T cell receptor beta chains drawn from one sample of a study of patients and donors after allogeneic stem cell transplantation. From the RT-PCR reads, TCRdb called clonotypes with MiXCR, one entry per CDR3 protein. Of about 960,000 distinct CDR3 sequences in the sample, about a sixth were seen once. The sample was blood, either unsorted or a sorted T cell fraction (not recorded which). The receptors were sampled from a human donor who was either an allogeneic HSCT recipient or a stem cell or donor lymphocyte infusion donor (not recorded which). It is not recorded whose cells these are; they may come from a transplant donor. Both conserved end residues are part of each CDR3. The D gene is left open where the match is weak. Clone size is not always given. Where it is, it says once, few, many or a class for expanded clones.

J,V,size,D,DNA,CDR3
TRBJ2-7,TRBV6-1,-,-,TGTGCCAGCAGTCCAATAACGGGCGCCTCCTACGAGCAGTACTTC,CASSPITGASYEQYF
TRBJ2-5,TRBV4-2,-,-,TGTGCCAGCAGCCAAGGGGGCGGGAAACAAGAGACCCAGTACTTC,CASSQGGGKQETQYF
TRBJ1-5,TRBV2,few,-,TGTGCCAGCAGTGTGGAGGGGCCCCAGCATTTT,CASSVEGPQHF
TRBJ2-2,TRBV5-1,-,TRBD2,TGCGCCAGCAGCCCCCTATCGGGCGGGAGGGCAGGCACCGGGGAGCTGTTTTTT,CASSPLSGGRAGTGELFF
TRBJ1-2,TRBV6-5,-,-,TGTGCCAGCAGTTACTCATCCGGAGGGGATGGCTACACCTTC,CASSYSSGGDGYTF
TRBJ2-5,TRBV6-2/TRBV6-3,-,TRBD2,TGTGCCAGCAGTGATCCCTCTAGCGGGGAAGTCCAAGAGACCCAGTACTTC,CASSDPSSGEVQETQYF
TRBJ2-3,TRBV18,many,-,TGTGCCAGCTCGCCATACATCGCTAGCACAGATACGCAGTATTTT,CASSPYIASTDTQYF
TRBJ2-7,TRBV29-1,-,TRBD1,TGCAGCGTGGGGACAGGGGGCTACAACGAGCAGTACTTC,CSVGTGGYNEQYF
TRBJ2-2,TRBV7-3,-,-,TGTGCCAGCAGCTCCTTTAGCGGAACCGGGGAGCTGTTTTTT,CASSSFSGTGELFF
TRBJ1-2,TRBV29-1,once,TRBD1,TGCAGCGTTTCAGGGGGCGGTGGCTACACCTTC,CSVSGGGGYTF
TRBJ2-1,TRBV12-3/TRBV12-4,few,-,TGTGCCAGCAGTTCCCCCAGGTTCTGGCAGTTCTTC,CASSSPRFWQFF
TRBJ2-3,TRBV20-1,-,-,TGCAGTGCTACCCCCTTGCCGCGCACAGATACGCAGTATTTT,CSATPLPRTDTQYF
TRBJ2-3,TRBV4-2,-,TRBD2,TGTGCCAGCCACTCGGGGGGGGATACGCAGTATTTT,CASHSGGDTQYF
TRBJ2-7,TRBV7-6,-,-,TGTGCCAGCAGCTTAGAGCAGGGGGGTACCTACGAGCAGTACTTC,CASSLEQGGTYEQYF
TRBJ1-2,TRBV10-3,few,TRBD1,TGTGCCATCAGAAGACAGGGGGCGAATGGCTACACCTTC,CAIRRQGANGYTF
TRBJ2-5,TRBV5-1,-,-,TGCGTCAGCAGGCCCCCATTGACGGGGTTCCAAGAGACCCAGTACTTC,CVSRPPLTGFQETQYF
TRBJ1-4,TRBV7-2,few,TRBD1,TGTGCCAGCAGCTTAGCGCAGGGACAGGGGAGGGAAAAACTGTTTTTT,CASSLAQGQGREKLFF
TRBJ2-7,TRBV4-3,few,-,TGCGCCAGCAGCCAAGAGACAGGACTCGGCGAGCAGTACTTC,CASSQETGLGEQYF
TRBJ1-1,TRBV12-3/TRBV12-4,-,-,TGTGCCAGCAGTTTAGGGGCAGGCCCGGTTAATGAAGCTTTCTTT,CASSLGAGPVNEAFF
TRBJ1-2,TRBV5-4,few,-,TGTGCCAGCAGTACCGCTCGAGACGCAGCCTATGGCTACACCTTC,CASSTARDAAYGYTF
TRBJ1-1,TRBV4-1,-,-,TGCGCCAGCAGCCAAGATCCAGGGGCCTCCGTTGAAGCTTTCTTT,CASSQDPGASVEAFF
TRBJ1-5,TRBV10-3,-,-,TGTGCCATCAGTGTCGGAGGGCAGGGTCAGCCCCAGCATTTT,CAISVGGQGQPQHF
TRBJ2-1,TRBV29-1,few,TRBD2,TGCAGCGTTGAAGATGGCGGGGGGCGCTACAATGAGCAGTTCTTC,CSVEDGGGRYNEQFF
TRBJ2-1,TRBV10-3,many,TRBD2,TGTGCCATCCGACTAGCGTCATACAATGAGCAGTTCTTC,CAIRLASYNEQFF